This TCR beta chain originates from a study of patients and donors after allogeneic stem cell transplantation. This clonotype turned up a few times. TCRdb processed the RT-PCR reads anew with MiXCR; each CDR3 protein has one entry. The sample consists of approximately 150,000 distinct CDR3 sequences, 20% to 25% of them appearing once. The V end was cut by 3 bases, the J end by 7 bases, with 3 bases between. The CDR3 covers 11 residues. CDR1 is LGHDT and CDR2 is YNNKEL in the germline V gene (reference sequence). The sequence came from a human donor who was either an allogeneic HSCT recipient or a stem cell or donor lymphocyte infusion donor (not recorded which). It is not recorded whose cells these are; they may come from a transplant donor. Sequencing was carried out using blood, either unsorted or a sorted T cell fraction (not recorded which). The chain joins TRBV3-1 to TRBJ2-2; no clear D gene. Here the CDR3 reads CASSQDGELFF. CDR3 sequence (DNA): TGTGCCAGCAGCCAGGACGGGGAGCTGTTTTTT.